The present entry profiles one T cell receptor beta chain with its context. Its antigen is still unknown. V dropped 1 base and J dropped 0 bases, with 19 bases sitting between them. Germline CDR1 reads SGHKS; CDR2 reads YYEKEE (reference sequence). There are 18 residues in the CDR3. Under the authors' procedure: Filtering of immunoSEQ junctional sequences could not match full-length read filtering. The data were produced by immunoSEQ multiplex PCR, yet TCRdb's version contains in-frame clones alone and is incomplete. V, J and clone size are taken as reported in that table, and D and trimming were inferred from the DNA itself. This sample has approximately 700,000 clones, with around 73% found just once. These data originate in a study of shared clonotypes between healthy human individuals. General study points: At large depth, rarefaction still showed sorted-subset sequencing to be incomplete. About 5.2% was the fraction of naive CD4 clonotypes found shared across a few donors.

This chain uses TRBV5-5 with TRBJ1-2, with D uncertain. Sequenced material: memory CD4+ T cells sorted from blood. Regarding subset: CD45RA-negative fraction. The source of this sequence is a woman aged 30 to 39 in good health. The chain's CDR3 is CASSLTWVGPGTNYGYTF. CDR3 nucleotide sequence: TGTGCCAGCAGCTTGACGTGGGTAGGGCCGGGGACTAACTATGGCTACACCTTC.